The 17 T cell receptor beta chains below come from one sample, sequenced in a study of blood T cell repertoires in COVID-19. Sequencing was performed with immunoSEQ multiplex PCR; in TCRdb, only in-frame clones are kept and a portion is missing. The sample contains approximately 70,000 clones, about 91% of which appear only once. Sequenced input: peripheral blood. The source of these receptors is a woman in her sixties with active COVID-19.

The CDR3 DNA sequence: TGTGCCAGCAGCTTCCGGACCGGGGGGGTTGGCACCGGGGAGCTGTTTTTT. This gives the protein CASSFRTGGVGTGELFF. The chain recombines TRBV7-6 with TRBJ2-2; TRBD2 matches 8 bases. Trimming at V came to 3 bases and at J to 4 bases, leaving 10 bases not matched to a gene. This CDR3 comprises 17 residues. Looked up from germline, CDR1 is SGHVS and CDR2 is FNYEAQ.

The chain combines TRBV6-5 with TRBJ1-2, with D possibly being TRBD1 (6 bases). CDR1 is MNHEY and CDR2 is SVGAGI in the germline V gene. This CDR3 has 15 amino acids. V was clipped by 0 bases and J by 5 bases, with 13 bases between them. In DNA form, the CDR3 reads TGTGCCAGCAGTTACTCGCAGGGGTTGAATTATGGCTACACCTTC. Translation: CASSYSQGLNYGYTF.

The rearrangement uses TRBV18 and TRBJ1-1; 7 bases map to TRBD1. V lost 2 bases, J lost 1 base, and 7 bases stayed unmatched. The germline V gene encodes CDR1 KGHSH and CDR2 LQKENI. This CDR3 comprises 16 residues. This CDR3 reads CASSPIDRAQNTEAFF. Here the CDR3 DNA reads TGTGCCAGCTCACCAATCGACAGGGCGCAGAACACTGAAGCTTTCTTT.

This clone was found once. J is TRBJ2-3 and V is TRBV6-6, with TRBD2 as a possible D gene (6 bases). Germline CDR1 is MNHNY and CDR2 is SVGAGI (reference sequence). The CDR3 covers 16 residues. With 0 bases removed from V and 7 bases from J, the gap between germline ends came to 17 bases. DNA of the CDR3: TGTGCCAGCAGTTACTCGGGACGGGGGACTGCTCATACGCAGTATTTT. It yields the protein CASSYSGRGTAHTQYF.

The chain joins TRBV3-1 (or the pseudogene TRBV3-2) to TRBJ1-3; a possible D gene is TRBD1 (6 bases). The CDR3 has 18 residues. Germline V lookup: CDR1 LGHDT, CDR2 YNNKEL (reference sequence). V lost 0 bases to trimming and J lost 2 bases, with 17 bases between them. Written as DNA, the CDR3 is TGTGCCAGCAGCCAAGACTTCAGGGACATCGGTGCTGGAAACACCATATATTTT. This encodes CASSQDFRDIGAGNTIYF.

The chain couples TRBV15 to TRBJ2-7, with D perhaps TRBD2 (5 bases). V shed 3 bases and J shed 8 bases, with 23 bases lying between them. This CDR3 region has 16 residues. Looked up from germline, CDR1 is LNHNV and CDR2 is YYDKDF (reference sequence). This CDR3 is CATSRSSLGAPAQQYF. DNA of the CDR3: TGTGCCACCAGCAGGAGTAGTCTGGGAGCCCCTGCACAGCAGTACTTC.

The V and J genes are TRBV6-5 and TRBJ2-5, with 11 bases aligning to TRBD1. Per the germline V gene, CDR1 is MNHEY and CDR2 is SVGAGI. The CDR3 is 13 amino acids. V lost 5 bases to trimming and J lost 8 bases; unmatched junction nucleotides: 4. The CDR3 is CASSPGTGGTQYF. CDR3 coding DNA: TGTGCCAGCAGTCCAGGGACAGGGGGAACCCAGTACTTC.

The chain combines TRBV19 with TRBJ2-7; possible D gene TRBD2, 5 bases. The V gene's germline CDR1 is LNHDA and CDR2 SQIVND (reference sequence). With 1 base removed from V and 2 bases from J, the gap between germline ends came to 12 bases. CDR3 length: 15 residues. The CDR3 is CASSIVADGAYEQYF. In nucleotides, the CDR3 is TGTGCCAGTAGTATAGTTGCAGACGGGGCCTACGAGCAGTACTTC.

This clone was counted a single time. J is TRBJ2-1 and V is TRBV27; 11 bases align to TRBD2. Per the germline V gene, CDR1 is MNHEY and CDR2 is SMNVEV (reference sequence). This CDR3 contains 17 residues. With V trimmed by 2 bases and J by 6 bases, 9 bases remained unmatched. CDR3 DNA sequence: TGTGCCAGCAGTTTACCACTAACTAGCGGGAGTCCCAATGAGCAGTTCTTC. This encodes CASSLPLTSGSPNEQFF.

This sequence joins TRBV27 and TRBJ2-7, with 7 bases aligning to TRBD1. CDR1 MNHEY and CDR2 SMNVEV come from the germline V gene (reference sequence). V lost 6 bases, J lost 4 bases, and 3 bases stayed unmatched. The CDR3 runs 12 residues. The CDR3 DNA sequence: TGTGCCAGCAGGGACAGGTCTTACGAGCAGTACTTC. Protein: CASRDRSYEQYF.

The chain employs TRBV28 and TRBJ2-7; 10 positions match TRBD1. The V segment lost 6 bases and the J segment 4 bases; nucleotides outside the gene matches: 9. The germline CDR1 and CDR2 sequences are MDHEN and SYDVKM. The CDR3 totals 15 residues. DNA for the CDR3: TGTGCCAGCAGCCAGTCGGGACAGGGGAGATACGAGCAGTACTTC. This codes for CASSQSGQGRYEQYF.

As regards this clone: Additional DNA sequences in this sample encode the identical CDR3. CDR3 sequence reads: CASSLGLAGGNTGELFF. For the CDR3, the DNA is TGCGCCAGCAGCTTGGGACTAGCGGGAGGGAACACCGGGGAGCTGTTTTTT. The chain uses TRBV5-1 and TRBJ2-2; 13 bases line up with TRBD2. This CDR3 contains 17 residues. V was clipped by 0 bases and J by 1 base; unmatched bases: 0. Looked up from germline, CDR1 is SGHRS and CDR2 is YFSETQ. Full variable domain (missing parts from reference TRBV5-1 and TRBJ2-2): KAGVTQTPRYLIKTRGQQVTLSCSPISGHRSVSWYQQTPGQGLQFLFEYFSETQRNKGNFPGRFSGRQFSNSRSEMNVSTLELGDSALYLCASSLGLAGGNTGELFFGEGSRLTVL.

This rearrangement joins TRBV5-4 to TRBJ2-7; TRBD2 aligns across 7 bases. This CDR3 comprises 17 residues. Trimming removed 0 bases from V and 7 bases from J; junction bases left unmatched: 16. The germline V gene has CDR1 SGHNT and CDR2 YYREEE (reference sequence). The CDR3 reads CASSLEVRTRVSGEQYF. The CDR3, as DNA: TGTGCCAGCAGCTTGGAGGTTAGGACTAGAGTGTCGGGGGAGCAGTACTTC.

In nucleotides, the CDR3 is TGCGCCAGCAGCTTGGCTGTGACAGATACGCAGTATTTT. It translates to CASSLAVTDTQYF. The chain has TRBV5-1 and TRBJ2-3; D not resolved. V lost 0 bases and J lost 3, with 5 bases in between. CDR3 size: 13 residues. Germline CDR1 SGHRS, CDR2 YFSETQ.

The chain couples TRBV5-4 to TRBJ2-1; D perhaps matches TRBD1 (5 bases). The ends were cut back, 2 bases at V and 12 bases at J, with 18 bases in the middle. The CDR3 totals 14 residues. CDR1 and CDR2 (germline): SGHNT, YYREEE (reference sequence). CDR3: CASSLQQGSGVQFF. The CDR3, as DNA: TGTGCCAGCAGCTTACAGCAGGGTTCAGGTGTGCAGTTCTTC.

V gene TRBV28 combines with J gene TRBJ1-1, with 7 bases aligning to TRBD1. Germline V lookup: CDR1 MDHEN, CDR2 SYDVKM. The CDR3 totals 14 residues. V lost 5 bases to trimming and J lost 8 bases; unmatched junction nucleotides: 11. For the CDR3, the DNA is TGTGCCAGCAGTCATAATACAGGGGTTCTAGAAGCTTTCTTT. Protein product: CASSHNTGVLEAFF.

V gene TRBV5-1 combines with J gene TRBJ2-3, with a tentative D call TRBD1 (6 bases). Germline V gives CDR1 SGHRS, CDR2 YFSETQ. This CDR3 contains 15 residues. V dropped 3 bases and J dropped 5 bases, with 16 bases sitting between them. CDR3 coding DNA: TGCGCCAGCAGCTGGGGGAATATAGGGGGAGATACGCAGTATTTT. Its translation: CASSWGNIGGDTQYF.